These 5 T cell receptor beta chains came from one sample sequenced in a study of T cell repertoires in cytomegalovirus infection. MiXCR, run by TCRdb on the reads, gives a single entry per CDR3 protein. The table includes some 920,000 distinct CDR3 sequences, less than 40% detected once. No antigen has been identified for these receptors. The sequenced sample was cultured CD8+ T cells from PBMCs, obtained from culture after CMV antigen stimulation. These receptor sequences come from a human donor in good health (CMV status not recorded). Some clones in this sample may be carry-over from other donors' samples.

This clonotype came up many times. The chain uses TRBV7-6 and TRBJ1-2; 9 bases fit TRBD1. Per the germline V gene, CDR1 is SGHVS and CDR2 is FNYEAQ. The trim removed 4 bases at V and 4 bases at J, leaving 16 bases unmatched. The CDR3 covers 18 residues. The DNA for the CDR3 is TGTGCCAGCAGCTCCGACCACACACAGGGGGCGAAGAGCTATGGCTACACCTTC. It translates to CASSSDHTQGAKSYGYTF.

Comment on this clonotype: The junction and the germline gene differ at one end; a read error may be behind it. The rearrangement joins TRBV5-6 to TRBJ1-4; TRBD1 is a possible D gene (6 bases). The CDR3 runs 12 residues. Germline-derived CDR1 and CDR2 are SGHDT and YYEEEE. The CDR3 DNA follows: TGTGCCAGCAGCTTGGGCTCGTACAGGGATGTTTTT. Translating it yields CASSLGSYRDVF.

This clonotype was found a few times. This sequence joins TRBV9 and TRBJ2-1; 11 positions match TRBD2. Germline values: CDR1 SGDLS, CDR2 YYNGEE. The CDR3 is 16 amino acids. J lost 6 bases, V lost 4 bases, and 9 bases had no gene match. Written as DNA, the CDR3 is TGTGCCAGCAGCCCGGCACTAGCGGGGGTACGCAATGAGCAGTTCTTC. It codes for CASSPALAGVRNEQFF.

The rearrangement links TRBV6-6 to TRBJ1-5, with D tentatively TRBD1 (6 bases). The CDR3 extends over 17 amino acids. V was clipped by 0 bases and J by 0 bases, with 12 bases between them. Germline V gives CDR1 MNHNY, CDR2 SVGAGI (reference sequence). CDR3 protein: CASSYSPGAYSNQPQHF. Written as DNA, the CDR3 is TGTGCCAGCAGTTACTCACCAGGGGCGTATAGCAATCAGCCCCAGCATTTT.

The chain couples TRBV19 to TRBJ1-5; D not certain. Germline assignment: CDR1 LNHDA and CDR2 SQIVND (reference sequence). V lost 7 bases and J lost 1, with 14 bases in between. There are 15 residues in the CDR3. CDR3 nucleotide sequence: TGTGCCAGTACGACGGGCGGATTAAGCAATCAGCCCCAGCATTTT. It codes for CASTTGGLSNQPQHF.